This T cell receptor beta chain was profiled in a study of TIL therapy for anti-PD-1-resistant metastatic lung cancer. Study-wide background: Tumor harvest preceded PD-1/PD-L1 blockade, followed by nivolumab treatment. Tumors had a median PD-L1 proportion score of 6%.

Time point given: pre-treatment sample, taken before nivolumab and TIL therapy. The immunoSEQ assay was v3. Produced via immunoSEQ multiplex PCR; TCRdb's table is partial and in-frame only. The sample has 35,000 to 55,000 clones; 79% are singletons. V was clipped by 4 bases and J by 6 bases; unmatched bases: 3. The CDR3 has 12 amino acids. CDR1 and CDR2 from the germline V gene are SGHNT and YYREEE (reference sequence). The rearrangement joins TRBV5-4 to TRBJ2-7, with 8 bases fitting TRBD1. The specimen was blood, collected at baseline. This TCR was sampled from a man aged 65-85 years with non-small cell lung cancer. The CDR3 DNA sequence: TGTGCCAGCAGCATGGACAGGGCCGAGCAGTACTTC. Translation gives CASSMDRAEQYF.